Shown below are 14 T cell receptor beta chains from a single sample sequenced in a study of shared clonotypes between healthy human individuals. Repertoires were generated with immunoSEQ multiplex PCR, while TCRdb's copy carries only in-frame clones and drops some. The sample has around 2.1 million clones; 90% to 96% are singletons. Sequencing input: naive CD4+ T cells sorted from blood. Stated subset: CD45RA+ positively selected. Receptor source: a man aged 18-30 years in good health.

This chain uses TRBV6-6 with TRBJ1-2, with 9 bases fitting TRBD1. Germline CDR1 is MNHNY and CDR2 is SVGAGI (reference sequence). V was pared by 5 bases and J by 4 bases, with 8 bases of the junction left unmatched. The CDR3 is made up of 15 amino acids. CDR3 bases: TGTGCCAGCAGTCCGGTCCAGGGACAGGGCTATGGCTACACCTTC. Translation: CASSPVQGQGYGYTF.

The rearrangement joins TRBV6-4 to TRBJ2-3; 7 bases line up with TRBD1. Trimming took 0 bases from V and 4 from J; bases not matched to a gene: 1. Germline V gene sequence: CDR1 MRHNA, CDR2 SNTAGT. CDR3 size: 14 residues. CDR3 DNA: TGTGCCAGCAGTGACTCGGACAGGTCAGATACGCAGTATTTT. It yields the protein CASSDSDRSDTQYF.

The V call is TRBV6-1, the J call TRBJ2-7; 8 bases agree with TRBD1. V shed 6 bases, J shed 7 bases, and the junction held 11 bases outside the gene matches. The CDR3 is 14 amino acids. The germline gives CDR1 MNHNS, CDR2 SASEGT. This chain's CDR3 is CASRRGQGANEQYF. The CDR3 DNA is TGTGCCAGCAGGCGCGGGCAGGGGGCAAATGAGCAGTACTTC.

The chain uses TRBV10-3 and TRBJ2-5; the D gene is possibly TRBD1 (6 bases). CDR1 and CDR2 (germline): ENHRY, SYGVKD. This CDR3 has 15 amino acids. Trimming took off 8 bases at V and 0 bases at J, with 16 bases between the two ends. The CDR3 region is CAIGGFLEYQETQYF. The DNA for the CDR3 is TGTGCCATCGGGGGCTTCCTAGAGTACCAAGAGACCCAGTACTTC.

Concerning this clone itself: Other DNA sequences in the same sample also yield this CDR3. V gene TRBV18 combines with J gene TRBJ1-1; 7 bases line up with TRBD1. Germline CDR1 reads KGHSH; CDR2 reads LQKENI. V shed 3 bases, J shed 4 bases, and the junction held 5 bases outside the gene matches. CDR3 length: 14 residues. For the CDR3, the DNA is TGTGCCAGCTCACCGCAGGGGGTTGGCACTGAAGCTTTCTTT. Its translation: CASSPQGVGTEAFF.

Comments on this clone: Other DNA sequences in this specimen translate into the identical CDR3. The chain recombines TRBV7-2 with TRBJ2-7; D is perhaps TRBD1 (6 bases). From germline, CDR1 is SGHTA and CDR2 FQGNSA. The CDR3 is made up of 11 amino acids. Trimming removed 2 bases from V and 7 bases from J, with 6 bases in between. As DNA, the CDR3 is TGTGCCAGCAGCTTAACAGGGGAGCAGTACTTC. It specifies CASSLTGEQYF.

V and J are TRBV12-5 and TRBJ2-6; D not certain. The CDR3 spans 16 residues. The ends were cut back, 0 bases at V and 2 bases at J, with 8 bases in the middle. Germline V lookup: CDR1 LGHNT, CDR2 FRNRAP. CDR3 coding DNA: TGTGCTAGTGGTTTGGTATTCCAGGCTGGGGCCAACGTCCTGACTTTC. Protein product: CASGLVFQAGANVLTF.

A note on this clone: The sample has other DNA sequences that encode this CDR3 too. V gene TRBV18 combines with J gene TRBJ1-5; D is uncertain. Germline assignment: CDR1 KGHSH and CDR2 LQKENI. This CDR3 has 13 amino acids. Trimming cost V 2 bases and J 4 bases, with 6 bases left between them. The CDR3 region has the DNA TGTGCCAGCTCACCAGGTACAAATCAGCCCCAGCATTTT. Amino acid sequence: CASSPGTNQPQHF.

The rearrangement links TRBV13 to TRBJ2-3; TRBD2 matches at 9 bases. J lost 5 bases, V lost 3 bases, and 6 bases had no gene match. The CDR3 sequence is 15 residues long. CDR1 PRHDT and CDR2 FYEKMQ come from the germline V gene (reference sequence). The CDR3 protein is CASSFRREGEDTQYF. The CDR3 nucleotides are TGTGCCAGCAGCTTCAGGCGGGAGGGCGAAGATACGCAGTATTTT.

The chain recombines TRBV5-4 with TRBJ1-6; D possibly corresponds to TRBD1 (5 bases). The V end lost 0 bases, the J end lost 5 bases, and 15 bases lay between the germline ends. Germline CDR1 SGHNT, CDR2 YYREEE (reference sequence). This CDR3 has 17 residues. The CDR3: CASSLGTPGLNNSPLHF. For the CDR3, the DNA is TGTGCCAGCAGCTTGGGGACACCCGGGCTAAATAATTCACCCCTCCACTTT.

Concerning this clone: Other DNA sequences in the same sample also yield this CDR3. V usage is TRBV7-3 and J usage is TRBJ1-1; D gene ambiguous. Trimming pared 5 bases from V and 1 base from J, leaving 11 bases between. Per the germline V gene, CDR1 is SGHTA and CDR2 is FQGTGA. This CDR3 spans 14 amino acids. The CDR3: CASSLGAGNTEAFF. CDR3 sequence (DNA): TGTGCCAGCAGCCTCGGTGCGGGGAACACTGAAGCTTTCTTT.

The rearrangement uses TRBV18 and TRBJ2-3; D may correspond to TRBD1 or TRBD2 (5 bases each). The CDR3 is 16 amino acids. In germline, CDR1 is KGHSH, CDR2 LQKENI. Trimming left V 3 bases short and J 1 base short, with 14 bases between. The CDR3 DNA reads TGTGCCAGCTCACCTTTTGGGGGTTCGGGCACAGATACGCAGTATTTT. Its translation is CASSPFGGSGTDTQYF.

V usage is TRBV19 and J usage is TRBJ1-4, with unresolved D. Looked up from germline, CDR1 is LNHDA and CDR2 is SQIVND (reference sequence). This CDR3 is 16 amino acids long. V lost 3 bases and J 0 bases, leaving 11 bases between the germline ends. The CDR3 coding sequence is TGTGCCAGTAGTATGGTAATCAGTGCAACTAATGAAAAACTGTTTTTT. It codes for CASSMVISATNEKLFF.

V gene TRBV7-9 combines with J gene TRBJ1-1, with no clear D. The CDR3 length is 13 residues. In germline, CDR1 is SEHNR, CDR2 FQNEAQ (reference sequence). The germline V and J ends were trimmed by 5 bases and 4 bases, with 11 bases remaining between them. CDR3 amino acids: CASSLDSVTEAFF. DNA for the CDR3: TGTGCCAGCAGCCTTGATTCTGTCACTGAAGCTTTCTTT.